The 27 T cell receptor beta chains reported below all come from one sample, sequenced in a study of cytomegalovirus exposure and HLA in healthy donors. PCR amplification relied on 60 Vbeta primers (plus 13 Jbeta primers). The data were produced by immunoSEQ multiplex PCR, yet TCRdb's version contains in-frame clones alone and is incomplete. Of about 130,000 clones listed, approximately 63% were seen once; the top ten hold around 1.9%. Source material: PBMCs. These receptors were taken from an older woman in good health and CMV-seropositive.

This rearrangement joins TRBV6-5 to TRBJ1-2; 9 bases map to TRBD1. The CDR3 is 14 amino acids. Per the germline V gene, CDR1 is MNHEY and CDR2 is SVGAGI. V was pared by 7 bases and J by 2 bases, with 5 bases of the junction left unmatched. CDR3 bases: TGTGCCAGCAACCCTGGGACAGGGAACTATGGCTACACCTTC. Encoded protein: CASNPGTGNYGYTF.

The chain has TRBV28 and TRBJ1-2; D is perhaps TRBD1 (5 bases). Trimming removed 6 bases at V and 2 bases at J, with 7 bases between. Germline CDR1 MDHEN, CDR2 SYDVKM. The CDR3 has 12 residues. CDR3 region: CASSPGNYGYTF. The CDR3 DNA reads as TGTGCCAGCAGCCCAGGGAACTATGGCTACACCTTC.

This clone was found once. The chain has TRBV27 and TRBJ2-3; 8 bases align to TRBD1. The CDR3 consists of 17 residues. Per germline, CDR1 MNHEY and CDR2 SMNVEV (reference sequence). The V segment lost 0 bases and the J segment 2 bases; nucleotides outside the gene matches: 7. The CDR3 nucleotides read TGTGCCAGCAGTTTATCTGTCGGGACAGGAATCACAGATACGCAGTATTTT. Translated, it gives CASSLSVGTGITDTQYF.

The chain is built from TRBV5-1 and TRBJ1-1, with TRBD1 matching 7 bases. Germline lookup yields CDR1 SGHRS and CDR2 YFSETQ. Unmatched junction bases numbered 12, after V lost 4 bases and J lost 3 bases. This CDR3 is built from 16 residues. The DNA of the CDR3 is TGCGCCAGCAGCCTTCGACAGGGACCGAGGTACACTGAAGCTTTCTTT. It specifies CASSLRQGPRYTEAFF.

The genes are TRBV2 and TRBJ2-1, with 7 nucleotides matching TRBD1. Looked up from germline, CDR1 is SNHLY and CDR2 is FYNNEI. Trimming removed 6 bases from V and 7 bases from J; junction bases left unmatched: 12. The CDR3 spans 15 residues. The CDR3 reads CASRAETGSWNEQFF. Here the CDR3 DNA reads TGTGCCAGCAGGGCGGAGACAGGGTCATGGAATGAGCAGTTCTTC.

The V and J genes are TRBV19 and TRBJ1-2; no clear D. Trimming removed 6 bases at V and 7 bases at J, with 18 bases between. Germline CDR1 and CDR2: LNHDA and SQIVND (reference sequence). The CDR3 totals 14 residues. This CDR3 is CASSSPGFSGGYTF. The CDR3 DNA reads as TGTGCCAGTAGCTCCCCCGGTTTTTCGGGTGGCTACACCTTC.

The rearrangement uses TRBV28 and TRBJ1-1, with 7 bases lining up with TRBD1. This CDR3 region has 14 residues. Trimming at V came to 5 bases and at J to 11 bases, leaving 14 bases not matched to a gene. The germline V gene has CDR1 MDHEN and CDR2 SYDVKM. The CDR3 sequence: CASSTGQVISGAFF. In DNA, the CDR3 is TGTGCCAGCAGTACCGGACAGGTGATATCGGGCGCTTTCTTT.

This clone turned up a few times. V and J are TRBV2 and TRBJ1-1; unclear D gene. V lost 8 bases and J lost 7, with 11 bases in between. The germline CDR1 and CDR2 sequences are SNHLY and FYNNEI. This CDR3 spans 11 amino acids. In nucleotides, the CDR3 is TGTGCCAGCCGAGACGGACTTGAAGCTTTCTTT. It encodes CASRDGLEAFF.

This chain's CDR3 is CASREEVGTEAFF. CDR3 DNA sequence: TGTGCCAGCAGAGAGGAGGTTGGCACTGAAGCTTTCTTT. V is TRBV2 and J is TRBJ1-1; D is unresolved. This CDR3 has 13 residues. Germline CDR1 and CDR2: SNHLY and FYNNEI. V was trimmed by 6 bases and J by 4 bases, leaving 12 bases between them.

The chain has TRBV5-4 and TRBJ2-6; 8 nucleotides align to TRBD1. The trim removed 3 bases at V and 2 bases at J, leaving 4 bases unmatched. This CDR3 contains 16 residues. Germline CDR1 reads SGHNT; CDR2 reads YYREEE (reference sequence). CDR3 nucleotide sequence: TGTGCCAGCAGCTCCGCACAGGGGGCTGGGGCCAACGTCCTGACTTTC. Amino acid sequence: CASSSAQGAGANVLTF. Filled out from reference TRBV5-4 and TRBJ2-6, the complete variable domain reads ETGVTQSPTHLIKTRGQQVTLRCSSQSGHNTVSWYQQALGQGPQFIFQYYREEENGRGNFPPRFSGLQFPNYSSELNVNALELDDSALYLCASSSAQGAGANVLTFGAGSRLTVL.

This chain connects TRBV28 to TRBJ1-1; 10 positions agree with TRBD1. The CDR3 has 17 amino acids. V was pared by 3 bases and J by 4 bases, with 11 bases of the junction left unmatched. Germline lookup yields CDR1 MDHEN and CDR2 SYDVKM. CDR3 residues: CASSLLGQGKQSTEAFF. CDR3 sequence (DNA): TGTGCCAGCAGTTTGTTGGGACAGGGGAAACAGAGCACTGAAGCTTTCTTT.

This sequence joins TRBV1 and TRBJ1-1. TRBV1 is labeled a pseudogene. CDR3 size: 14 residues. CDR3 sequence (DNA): TGCACCAGCAGCCAACGGGAGGGGAACACTGAAGCTTTCTTT. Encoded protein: CTSSQREGNTEAFF.

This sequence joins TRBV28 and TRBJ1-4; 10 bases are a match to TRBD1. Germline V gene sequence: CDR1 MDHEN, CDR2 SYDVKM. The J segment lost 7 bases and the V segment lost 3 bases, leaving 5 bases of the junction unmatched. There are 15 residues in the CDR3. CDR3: CASSFLRDRGEKLFF. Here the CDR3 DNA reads TGTGCCAGCAGTTTTCTCCGGGACAGGGGTGAAAAACTGTTTTTT.

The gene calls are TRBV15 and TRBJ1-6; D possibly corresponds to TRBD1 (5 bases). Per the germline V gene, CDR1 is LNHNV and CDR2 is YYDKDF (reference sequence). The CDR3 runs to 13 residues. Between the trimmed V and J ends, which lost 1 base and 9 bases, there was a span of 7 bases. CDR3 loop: CATSRGRGSPLHF. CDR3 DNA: TGTGCCACCAGCAGAGGAAGGGGTTCACCCCTCCACTTT.

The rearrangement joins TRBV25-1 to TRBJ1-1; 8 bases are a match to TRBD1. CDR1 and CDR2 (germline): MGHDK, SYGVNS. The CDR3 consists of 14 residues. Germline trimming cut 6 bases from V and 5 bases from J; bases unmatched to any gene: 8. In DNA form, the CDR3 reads TGTGCCAGCAGACAGACAGGGGTAGGGACTGAAGCTTTCTTT. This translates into CASRQTGVGTEAFF.

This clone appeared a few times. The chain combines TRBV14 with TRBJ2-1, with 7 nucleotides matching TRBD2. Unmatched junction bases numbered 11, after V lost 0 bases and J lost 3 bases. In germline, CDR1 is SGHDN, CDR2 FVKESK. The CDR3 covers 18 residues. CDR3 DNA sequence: TGTGCCAGCAGCCAAGAGTTCGGTGTAGGGGACTACTACAATGAGCAGTTCTTC. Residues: CASSQEFGVGDYYNEQFF.

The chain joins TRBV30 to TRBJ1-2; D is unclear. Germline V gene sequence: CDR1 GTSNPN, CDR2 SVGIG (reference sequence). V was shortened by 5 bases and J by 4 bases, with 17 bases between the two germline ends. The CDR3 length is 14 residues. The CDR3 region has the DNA TGTGCCTGGGGCCCTAATAATGCGGGCTATGGCTACACCTTC. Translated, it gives CAWGPNNAGYGYTF.

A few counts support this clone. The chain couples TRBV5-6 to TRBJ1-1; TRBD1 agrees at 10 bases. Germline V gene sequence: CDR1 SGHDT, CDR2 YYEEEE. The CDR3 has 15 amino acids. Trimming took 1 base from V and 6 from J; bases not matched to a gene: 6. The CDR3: CASSLRQGAIPEAFF. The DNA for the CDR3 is TGTGCCAGCAGCTTGAGACAGGGGGCTATCCCTGAAGCTTTCTTT. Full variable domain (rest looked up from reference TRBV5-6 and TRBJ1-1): DAGVTQSPTHLIKTRGQQVTLRCSPKSGHDTVSWYQQALGQGPQFIFQYYEEEERQRGNFPDRFSGHQFPNYSSELNVNALLLGDSALYLCASSLRQGAIPEAFFGQGTRLTVV.

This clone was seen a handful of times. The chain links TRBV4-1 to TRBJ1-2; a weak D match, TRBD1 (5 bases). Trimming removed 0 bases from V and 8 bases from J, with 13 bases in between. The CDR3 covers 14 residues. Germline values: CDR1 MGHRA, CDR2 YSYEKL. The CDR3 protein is CASSQDQAGWGYTF. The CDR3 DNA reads TGCGCCAGCAGCCAAGATCAGGCAGGGTGGGGCTACACCTTC.

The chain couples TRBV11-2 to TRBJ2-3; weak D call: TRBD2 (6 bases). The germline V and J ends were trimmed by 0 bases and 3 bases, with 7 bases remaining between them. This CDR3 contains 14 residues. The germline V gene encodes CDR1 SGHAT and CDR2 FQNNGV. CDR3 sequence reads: CASSLERETDTQYF. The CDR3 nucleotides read TGTGCCAGCAGCTTAGAACGGGAGACAGATACGCAGTATTTT.

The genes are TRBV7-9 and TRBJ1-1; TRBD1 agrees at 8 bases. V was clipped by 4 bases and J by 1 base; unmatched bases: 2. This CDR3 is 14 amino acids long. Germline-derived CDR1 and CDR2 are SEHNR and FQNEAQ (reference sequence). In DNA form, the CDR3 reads TGTGCCAGCAGCTCTACAGGGGGGAACACTGAAGCTTTCTTT. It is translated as CASSSTGGNTEAFF.

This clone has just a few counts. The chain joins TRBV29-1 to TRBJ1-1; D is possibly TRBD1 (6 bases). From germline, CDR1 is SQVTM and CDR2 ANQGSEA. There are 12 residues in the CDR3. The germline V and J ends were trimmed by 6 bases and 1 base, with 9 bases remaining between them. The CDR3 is CSVDRSNTEAFF. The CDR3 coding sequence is TGCAGCGTCGACAGGTCGAACACTGAAGCTTTCTTT.

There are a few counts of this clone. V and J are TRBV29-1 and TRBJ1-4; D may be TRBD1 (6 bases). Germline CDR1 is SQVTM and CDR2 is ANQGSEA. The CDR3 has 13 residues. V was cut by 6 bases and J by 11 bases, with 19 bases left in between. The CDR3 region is CSVQRDTGGKLFF. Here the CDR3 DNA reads TGCAGCGTCCAGCGGGACACCGGTGGGAAACTGTTTTTT.

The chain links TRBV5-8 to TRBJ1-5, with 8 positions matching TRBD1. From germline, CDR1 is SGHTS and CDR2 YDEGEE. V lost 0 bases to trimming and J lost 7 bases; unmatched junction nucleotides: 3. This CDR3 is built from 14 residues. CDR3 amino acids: CASSLGTGKQPQHF. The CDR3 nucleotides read TGTGCCAGCAGCTTGGGGACAGGGAAACAGCCCCAGCATTTT.

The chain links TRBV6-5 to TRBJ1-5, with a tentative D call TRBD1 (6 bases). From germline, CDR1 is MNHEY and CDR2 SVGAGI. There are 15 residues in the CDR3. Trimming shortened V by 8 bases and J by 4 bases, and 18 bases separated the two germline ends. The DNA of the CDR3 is TGTGCCAGCTCTCTACGGGGGGCTGTTAATCAGCCCCAGCATTTT. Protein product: CASSLRGAVNQPQHF.

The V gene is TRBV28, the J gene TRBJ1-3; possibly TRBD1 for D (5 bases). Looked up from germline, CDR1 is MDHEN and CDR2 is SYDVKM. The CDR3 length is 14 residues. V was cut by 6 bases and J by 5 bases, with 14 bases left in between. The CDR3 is CASRRGGDRNTIYF. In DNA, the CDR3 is TGTGCCAGCAGAAGGGGAGGGGATAGAAACACCATATATTTT.

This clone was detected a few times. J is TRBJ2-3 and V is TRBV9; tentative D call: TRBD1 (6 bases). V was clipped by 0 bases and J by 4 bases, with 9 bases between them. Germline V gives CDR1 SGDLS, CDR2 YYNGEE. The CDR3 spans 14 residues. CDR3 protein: CASSVDRVADTQYF. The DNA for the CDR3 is TGTGCCAGCAGCGTAGACAGGGTGGCAGATACGCAGTATTTT.